This T cell receptor beta chain comes out of a study of CD8 T cells in ankylosing spondylitis (dated by TCRdb to between 2016 and 2019). For context, the study as a whole: To find TCR variants linked to disease, the study profiled T cell receptor beta repertoires in ankylosing spondylitis patients and healthy donors. The full study cohort was made up of approximately 24 ankylosing spondylitis patients and about a hundred healthy donors. Peripheral blood samples were taken, and synovial fluid was additionally collected from ankylosing spondylitis patients. What the authors observed across the whole study: A TCR beta motif of several highly homologous amino acid variants appeared characteristic of blood from ankylosing spondylitis patients. The disease-linked clones were reported to be significantly enriched in matched synovial fluid samples from ankylosing spondylitis patients. In peripheral blood, the disease-linked clones were found at relatively low frequencies and had a CD8+ phenotype. Some motif variants were previously reported in synovial fluid and blood of reactive arthritis patients, suggesting common disease-initiation mechanisms.

The instrument given in TCRdb is Illumina HiSeq 2500. TCR beta libraries were prepared by quantitative 5'-RACE with molecular barcodes. The published analysis was carried out like this. A new computational method based on a probabilistic model of VDJ rearrangement was used to identify disease-linked TCR variants. The public reads were reprocessed in TCRdb via fastp at Q25 and MiXCR, keeping in-frame beta chains. Rows are unified per CDR3 protein, each entry keeping the most common DNA and genes. TCRdb, not the authors, supplied the V and J calls. The sample records 100,000 to 150,000 distinct CDR3 sequences, around 7% of which are singletons. 12% of the sample comes from the top ten. This clonotype was detected ten times or more. The specificity of this receptor is unknown. No base-level quality is on record; no much larger clone is a single base apart. From its cysteine to its phenylalanine, the CDR3 spans 13 amino acids. CDR3 DNA is the only sequence kept; it has 39 bases, read in frame from the first base. For this chain, trimming is 3 bases at the V end and 5 bases at the J end, and the number of junction bases without a gene match is 3. The germline V gene (reference sequence) supplies CDR1 DFQATT and CDR2 SNEGSKA.

This chain is built from TRBV20-1 and TRBJ1-5, with 8 bases aligning to TRBD1. Source material: blood, either unsorted or a sorted T cell fraction (not recorded which). The clonotype originates from a male donor with ankylosing spondylitis or in good health (not recorded which). The DNA sequence follows: TGCAGTGCTAGGACAGGGGTCTATCAGCCCCAGCATTTT. Its protein reads: CSARTGVYQPQHF.